A single T cell receptor (beta chain) is shown here with its context. This sample was taken from a study of blood T cell repertoires in COVID-19. Study in general: PBMCs, B-cell-depleted T cells, or T cells provided the cDNA or gDNA that made up the material.

Using immunoSEQ multiplex PCR, the repertoire was profiled, and TCRdb retains in-frame clones only, with some absent. The table has hundreds of thousands of clones, around 87% seen once. The CDR3 consists of 16 residues. CDR1 and CDR2 from the germline V gene are MGHRA and YSYEKL. V was shortened by 4 bases and J by 0 bases, with 16 bases between the two germline ends. Participants reported their clinical history, and cohort assignment relied on those reports. This chain connects TRBV4-1 to TRBJ2-7, with D maybe TRBD2 (5 bases). The TCR originated in a woman aged 50 to 60 who had recovered from COVID-19. The sample consisted of PBMCs or T cells enriched from blood (not recorded which). The CDR3 DNA reads as TGCGCCAGCAGCCGCTCGGTGAGTGGAGGCTCCTACGAGCAGTACTTC. It translates to CASSRSVSGGSYEQYF.